Included here is one T cell receptor (beta chain) sequence, with context. The antigen is undetermined. This specimen belongs to a study of blood T cells in healthy people across ages. Broader study findings: PBMCs went unsorted, and a conclusive naive versus antigen-experienced comparison was therefore prevented. Naive CD4+ cell counts and diversity both ran higher in long-lived than in aged donors.

Next came a second PCR, run for roughly 6 to 11 cycles, which used a sample-barcoded 5' primer along with a J-beta primer mix. Samples each returned at least 3 million CDR3-containing paired-end reads. TCRdb recomputed calls from the 5' RACE reads with MiXCR, one row per CDR3 protein. The sample lists about 1.6 million distinct CDR3 sequences; about 35% were seen once. V was cut by 3 bases and J by 2 bases, with 11 bases left in between. CDR1 is SGHDN, CDR2 FVKESK, per germline. The CDR3 runs 14 residues. The chain uses TRBV14 and TRBJ2-7, with D maybe TRBD1 (6 bases). This sequence was found in a woman aged 25 to 45 in good health. The sample taken for sequencing was blood. The CDR3 spells CASSHWTVPYEQYF. DNA of the CDR3: TGTGCCAGCAGCCATTGGACAGTCCCCTACGAGCAGTACTTC.